Each of the 29 T cell receptor beta chains below was sequenced from the same sample in a study of cytomegalovirus exposure and HLA in healthy donors. It was with 60 Vbeta and 13 Jbeta primers that the PCR ran. TCRdb's table, derived via immunoSEQ multiplex PCR, lists solely in-frame clones and lacks some. The profile covers 150,000 to 160,000 clones, with 70% to 80% appearing a single time and 10% to 15% taken by the ten largest. The source material was PBMCs. These receptors were taken from a man aged 30 to 39 in good health and CMV-seropositive.

This rearrangement joins TRBV7-9 to TRBJ2-7; TRBD1 aligns across 10 bases. CDR3 length: 12 amino acids. Germline loops: CDR1 SEHNR, CDR2 FQNEAQ (reference sequence). V trimming: 5 bases; J trimming: 12 bases; junction bases outside the gene matches: 7. CDR3 DNA sequence: TGTGCCAGCAGCCGAGGGACAGGGGCTTCGTACTTC. Protein sequence: CASSRGTGASYF. Full variable domain (rest looked up from reference TRBV7-9 and TRBJ2-7): DTGVSQNPRHKITKRGQNVTFRCDPISEHNRLYWYRQTLGQGPEFLTYFQNEAQLEKSRLLSDRFSAERPKGSFSTLEIQRTEQGDSAMYLCASSRGTGASYFGPGTRLTVT.

The J gene is TRBJ2-5, the V gene TRBV5-1, with TRBD1 identical over 8 bases. Germline V gene data show CDR1 as SGHRS and CDR2 as YFSETQ. The V gene end was trimmed by 4 bases and the J gene end by 5 bases; junction bases not matched to a gene: 16. This CDR3 contains 17 residues. The CDR3 region has the DNA TGCGCCAGCAGCCTGCTGACAGGGGCGGCGTCGGGGGAGACCCAGTACTTC. Residues: CASSLLTGAASGETQYF.

V is TRBV7-2 and J is TRBJ1-3; D gene ambiguous. The CDR3 is made up of 16 amino acids. Germline V gives CDR1 SGHTA, CDR2 FQGNSA. Trimming removed 0 bases from V and 0 bases from J, with 9 bases in between. The CDR3 nucleotides are TGTGCCAGCAGCTTAGCGAGGGTTACCTCTGGAAACACCATATATTTT. Amino acid sequence: CASSLARVTSGNTIYF.

V gene TRBV5-1 combines with J gene TRBJ2-3; the match to TRBD1 covers 8 bases. V was clipped by 2 bases and J by 3 bases; unmatched bases: 8. Germline CDR1 reads SGHRS; CDR2 reads YFSETQ. The CDR3 spans 16 residues. This chain's CDR3 is CASSLTTGQGTDTQYF. The CDR3 DNA is TGCGCCAGCAGCTTAACAACCGGACAGGGAACAGATACGCAGTATTTT.

This clone was observed a single time. The chain has TRBV7-8 and TRBJ2-7; 8 nucleotides line up with TRBD1. The J segment lost 3 bases and the V segment lost 5 bases, leaving 12 bases of the junction unmatched. This CDR3 has 16 residues. CDR1 SGHVS and CDR2 FQNEAQ come from the germline V gene. CDR3 protein: CASSRRTGSRLYEQYF. CDR3 in DNA: TGTGCCAGCAGCCGTAGGACAGGGAGCAGACTCTACGAGCAGTACTTC.

This chain joins TRBV7-2 and TRBJ2-3, with 10 nucleotides matching TRBD2. Germline values: CDR1 SGHTA, CDR2 FQGNSA. The CDR3 is made up of 16 amino acids. V was pared by 5 bases and J by 4 bases, with 9 bases of the junction left unmatched. The CDR3 DNA follows: TGTGCCAGCAGCCCGCGGACTAGCGGTTCCGCAGATACGCAGTATTTT. Its protein is CASSPRTSGSADTQYF.

The J gene is TRBJ1-1, the V gene TRBV4-2; no clear D. V was shortened by 1 base and J by 7 bases, with 13 bases between the two germline ends. Germline CDR1 reads LGHNA; CDR2 reads YNFKEQ. This CDR3 comprises 14 residues. CDR3 in DNA: TGTGCCAGCAGCCAAGTGGGAGGGAGGGTTGAAGCTTTCTTT. Translation: CASSQVGGRVEAFF.

The V call is TRBV5-1, the J call TRBJ2-1; D is possibly TRBD2 (5 bases). V lost 0 bases, J lost 5 bases, and 12 bases lay in between. Germline lookup yields CDR1 SGHRS and CDR2 YFSETQ. The CDR3 has 15 residues. CDR3 sequence reads: CASSLVRTDNNEQFF. CDR3 coding DNA: TGCGCCAGCAGCTTGGTGCGGACTGATAACAATGAGCAGTTCTTC.

The chain uses TRBV6-5 and TRBJ1-5; 8 bases align to TRBD1. The V and J ends lost 7 bases and 2 bases, in that order; junction bases with no gene match: 4. The CDR3 consists of 14 residues. Germline V lookup: CDR1 MNHEY, CDR2 SVGAGI. Here the CDR3 reads CASTTGAGNQPQHF. The CDR3 DNA is TGTGCCAGCACGACAGGGGCCGGCAATCAGCCCCAGCATTTT.

The chain employs TRBV5-4 and TRBJ2-1, with D perhaps matching TRBD1 (6 bases). The CDR3 loop spans 14 amino acids. Germline V gives CDR1 SGHNT, CDR2 YYREEE (reference sequence). V dropped 4 bases and J dropped 4 bases, with 12 bases sitting between them. The CDR3 DNA follows: TGTGCCAGCAGCGGAAGGACAGAATACAATGAGCAGTTCTTC. This translates into CASSGRTEYNEQFF.

This chain connects TRBV5-6 to TRBJ1-1, with D tentatively TRBD1 (6 bases). Germline CDR1 SGHDT, CDR2 YYEEEE. V lost 8 bases and J 4 bases, leaving 12 bases between the germline ends. CDR3 length: 12 amino acids. CDR3 sequence: CASTTGTTEAFF. The CDR3 nucleotides read TGTGCCAGTACTACAGGGACCACTGAAGCTTTCTTT.

V gene TRBV11-2 combines with J gene TRBJ2-7; D is unresolved. V lost 3 bases to trimming and J lost 6 bases, with 12 bases between them. Per the germline V gene, CDR1 is SGHAT and CDR2 is FQNNGV. The CDR3 has 13 residues. CDR3: CASSFLRIREQYF. Written as DNA, the CDR3 is TGTGCCAGCAGCTTTCTGCGGATTCGCGAGCAGTACTTC.

The chain uses TRBV5-1 and TRBJ2-7, with D possibly matching TRBD2 (6 bases). V lost 2 bases and J 3 bases, leaving 21 bases between the germline ends. Germline CDR1 is SGHRS and CDR2 is YFSETQ. This CDR3 spans 17 amino acids. Here the CDR3 DNA reads TGCGCCAGCAGCTTTCCTTCGGTGGAGACCGGGGGCTACGAGCAGTACTTC. Its protein product is CASSFPSVETGGYEQYF.

The J gene is TRBJ2-7, the V gene TRBV5-1; D remains ambiguous. From germline, CDR1 is SGHRS and CDR2 YFSETQ. The CDR3 totals 14 residues. The V end lost 2 bases, the J end lost 7 bases, and 16 bases lay between the germline ends. This CDR3 reads CASSFLSTPREQYF. The CDR3 DNA is TGCGCCAGCAGCTTTCTTAGCACTCCCCGGGAGCAGTACTTC.

This chain links TRBV11-2 with TRBJ2-3; no clear D gene. The CDR3 has 13 amino acids. Germline CDR1 and CDR2: SGHAT and FQNNGV. Trimming shortened V by 5 bases and J by 2 bases, and 8 bases separated the two germline ends. Here the CDR3 reads CASSPLSTDTQYF. The CDR3 nucleotides are TGTGCCAGCAGCCCCCTTTCCACAGATACGCAGTATTTT. The whole variable domain, filled in from reference TRBV11-2 and TRBJ2-3, reads EAGVAQSPRYKIIEKRQSVAFWCNPISGHATLYWYQQILGQGPKLLIQFQNNGVVDDSQLPKDRFSAERLKGVDSTLKIQPAKLEDSAVYLCASSPLSTDTQYFGPGTRLTVL.

This clone appeared a single time. The chain joins TRBV4-2 to TRBJ2-1, with 8 bases matching TRBD2. The junction had 11 bases not matched to a gene; V was cut back by 0 bases and J by 7 bases. The CDR3 is 17 residues long. Germline lookup yields CDR1 LGHNA and CDR2 YNFKEQ. Here the CDR3 DNA reads TGTGCCAGCAGCCAAGAAGCGGGTCGGGAGGGCCGGAATGAGCAGTTCTTC. This codes for CASSQEAGREGRNEQFF.

The chain has TRBV27 and TRBJ2-2; 9 nucleotides line up with TRBD2. Germline loops: CDR1 MNHEY, CDR2 SMNVEV (reference sequence). J was trimmed by 5 bases and V by 3 bases; bases with no gene match: 7. The CDR3 sequence is 16 residues long. The CDR3 region has the DNA TGTGCCAGCAGTTTTAGCGGGAGCGTAAGGACCGGGGAGCTGTTTTTT. Its translation is CASSFSGSVRTGELFF.

About this clone: A junction boundary mismatches the germline segment, possibly from a read error. This sample includes further DNA sequences coding for the same CDR3. The genes are TRBV10-3 and TRBJ2-5, with TRBD1 matching 8 bases. The CDR3 extends over 15 amino acids. Germline values: CDR1 ENHRY, CDR2 SYGVKD. CDR3 amino acids: CAISGGQGYQETQYF. The CDR3, as DNA: TGTGCTATCAGTGGCGGACAGGGCTACCAAGAGACCCAGTACTTC.

With regard to this clone: The identical CDR3 is also encoded by other nucleotide sequences in the sample. The chain links TRBV27 to TRBJ2-1; 9 positions agree with TRBD2. Germline V gives CDR1 MNHEY, CDR2 SMNVEV (reference sequence). V lost 0 bases and J lost 15; bases outside the gene matches: 6. CDR3 length: 13 amino acids. The CDR3 loop is CASSLSGGRDRFF. The DNA of the CDR3 is TGTGCCAGCAGTTTATCGGGCGGGAGGGACCGGTTCTTC.

This chain links TRBV28 with TRBJ2-7; D might be TRBD2 (6 bases). CDR1 and CDR2 (germline): MDHEN, SYDVKM. This CDR3 is 14 amino acids long. The ends were cut back, 8 bases at V and 0 bases at J, with 14 bases in the middle. CDR3 sequence reads: CASGGTQVSYEQYF. The CDR3 DNA is TGTGCCAGCGGGGGGACGCAGGTCTCCTACGAGCAGTACTTC.

The CDR3 nucleotides are TGTGCCAGCAGCCAAAGCTTAGTGTTCCCGGAGCAGTTCTTC. This codes for CASSQSLVFPEQFF. The genes are TRBV4-2 and TRBJ2-1; no clear D gene. V gave up 2 bases and J gave up 10 bases, with 15 bases separating them. The CDR3 runs 14 residues. Germline V gene lookup returns CDR1 LGHNA and CDR2 YNFKEQ.

This chain uses TRBV7-8 with TRBJ2-3; 11 nucleotides agree with TRBD2. Germline-derived CDR1 and CDR2 are SGHVS and FQNEAQ. This CDR3 spans 18 amino acids. After removal of 5 bases from V and 2 bases from J, the junction contained 12 bases not matched to a gene. The CDR3: CASSLTGTSGFATDTQYF. The CDR3 DNA follows: TGTGCCAGCAGCCTTACCGGGACTAGCGGCTTCGCCACAGATACGCAGTATTTT.

Comments on this clone: A read error may account for a junction end that differs from germline. The rearrangement joins TRBV15 to TRBJ1-2; unclear D gene. From germline, CDR1 is LNHNV and CDR2 YYDKDF (reference sequence). The CDR3 has 15 residues. The CDR3 bases are TGTGCCACCAGCAGAGATCAAGCCGGGAACTTTCATCGGAGGTTC. Residues: CATSRDQAGNFHRRF.

V and J are TRBV9 and TRBJ1-2; D not resolved. The CDR3 is 12 amino acids. In germline, CDR1 is SGDLS, CDR2 YYNGEE. Between the trimmed V and J ends, which lost 3 bases and 7 bases, there was a span of 10 bases. In nucleotides, the CDR3 is TGTGCCAGCAGCGGAGGTGACGGTGGCTACACCTTC. Protein: CASSGGDGGYTF. The variable domain in full, completed from reference TRBV9 and TRBJ1-2, reads DSGVTQTPKHLITATGQRVTLRCSPRSGDLSVYWYQQSLDQGLQFLIQYYNGEERAKGNILERFSAQQFPDLHSELNLSSLELGDSALYFCASSGGDGGYTFGSGTRLTVV.

There are a few counts of this clone. In DNA form, the CDR3 reads TGTGCCAGCACAGGAACAGGGGGCAACTATGGCTACACCTTC. Its protein product is CASTGTGGNYGYTF. The chain is built from TRBV2 and TRBJ1-2, with 9 bases that match TRBD1. Trimming at V came to 7 bases and at J to 2 bases, leaving 5 bases not matched to a gene. The germline CDR1 and CDR2 sequences are SNHLY and FYNNEI. The CDR3 extends over 14 amino acids.

This clone was recorded only once. The chain links TRBV5-1 to TRBJ2-7, with TRBD1 identical over 9 bases. V was pared by 1 base and J by 2 bases, with 4 bases of the junction left unmatched. The CDR3 has 15 amino acids. CDR1 SGHRS and CDR2 YFSETQ come from the germline V gene. CDR3: CASSLPGTGPYEQYF. The CDR3 DNA is TGCGCCAGCAGCTTGCCCGGGACAGGGCCCTACGAGCAGTACTTC. The full variable domain, completed using reference TRBV5-1 and TRBJ2-7, is KAGVTQTPRYLIKTRGQQVTLSCSPISGHRSVSWYQQTPGQGLQFLFEYFSETQRNKGNFPGRFSGRQFSNSRSEMNVSTLELGDSALYLCASSLPGTGPYEQYFGPGTRLTVT.

The CDR3 DNA sequence: TGTGCCTGGACCGGGACACTATCCTACGAGCAGTACTTC. Protein: CAWTGTLSYEQYF. This chain uses TRBV30 with TRBJ2-7, with a possible D match to TRBD1 (6 bases). The CDR3 runs to 13 residues. Germline assignment: CDR1 GTSNPN and CDR2 SVGIG (reference sequence). The V gene lost 4 bases and the J gene lost 1 base, with 11 bases spanning the gap.

Only a few counts were recorded for this clone. The V call is TRBV5-1, the J call TRBJ1-1, with TRBD1 as a possible D gene (6 bases). Trimming left V 2 bases short and J 7 bases short, with 9 bases between. The CDR3 is 12 residues long. Germline-derived CDR1 and CDR2 are SGHRS and YFSETQ. CDR3 in amino acids: CASSFGTSEAFF. As DNA, the CDR3 is TGCGCCAGCAGCTTCGGGACAAGTGAAGCTTTCTTT.

This clone was picked up one time. The gene calls are TRBV4-2 and TRBJ2-3; the D gene is possibly TRBD1 (5 bases). This CDR3 spans 16 amino acids. The germline V and J ends were trimmed by 6 bases and 1 base, with 17 bases remaining between them. CDR1 LGHNA and CDR2 YNFKEQ come from the germline V gene. DNA for the CDR3: TGTGCCAGCAGTTCTGGTTGGGGCGGCCGCACAGATACGCAGTATTTT. Its translation: CASSSGWGGRTDTQYF.